This TCR beta chain originates from a study of T cell clonotyping in hematopoietic cell transplantation (dated by TCRdb to about 2021). With respect to the entire study: A total of 135 blood samples were collected in the study from some 37 consecutive transplant recipients and their related donors. Recruitment of patients ran from 2015 to early 2017, and follow-up continued until September 2020 or until death.

The CDR3 spans 15 residues, from the cysteine through the phenylalanine. Only CDR3 DNA remains: 45 bases, in frame from the first base. V is pared back by 5 bases and J by 9 bases, with 22 bases lying between the germline termini. CDR1 SGHAT and CDR2 FQNNGV were looked up in the germline V gene. Regarding this clone: The antigen this receptor binds is unknown. No base-level quality is on record; no much larger clone is a single base apart.

With the immunoSEQ assay, which is a bias-controlled multiplex PCR relying on V- and J-specific primers, TCR beta CDR3 regions were amplified from genomic DNA. A proprietary barcode and Illumina adapter sequences were added to the CDR3 amplicons in a second PCR step. An Illumina MiSeq instrument was used to sequence the CDR3 libraries. Under the source paper's analysis protocol: Export and quality control were performed with immunoSEQ Analyzer 3.0, and downstream analyses were performed with R Bioconductor and Immunarch. Repertoire metrics were calculated using only productive rearrangements within the normalized downsampled data set. Pathologically expanded clonotypes were defined as those larger than 5 templates in the normalized cohort. The Inverse Simpson Index served as the measure of repertoire diversity. To capture all clonotypes, the CMV-specificity analyses were run on the non-normalized data set. TCRdb carries this immuneACCESS record with in-frame sequences only. Its versions omit some clonotypes, under half of them owing to an unresolved V gene in the studies checked, with the rest unexplained. V, J and clone size are those of that table, while D and trimming were read from the DNA. The sample contains roughly 16,000 clones, approximately 83% of them found a single time. Around 4.5% of the sample comes from the top ten.

Overall results and qualifications from the work: The sample size was limited, and CD4 and CD8 repertoire contributions could not be separated because cells were not sorted. Broader posttransplant TCR repertoire diversity was predicted by donor and pretransplant recipient Inverse Simpson Index values. Just a small fraction of recipient repertoires overlapped with donor repertoires, and more than 95% appeared de novo at the given depth. After transplant, TCR diversity in recipients dropped, and pathologically expanded clonotypes increased progressively from day 30 to day 180.

Blood samples for TCR beta sequencing were provided by related transplant donors. Nuclei Lysis Solution was used to extract genomic DNA from fresh or cryopreserved unfractionated peripheral blood mononuclear cells. The TCR originated in a middle-aged woman in good health. Some clones in this sample may be carry-over from other donors' samples. This sequence uses TRBV11-2 and TRBJ2-5; possibly the D gene is TRBD2, per 6 matching bases. Sequencing used peripheral blood mononuclear cells. The CDR3 protein: CASSPDPGTPGSQYF. The DNA reads as follows: TGTGCCAGCAGCCCCGACCCCGGGACTCCGGGGTCCCAGTACTTC.